What follows describes a single T cell receptor (beta chain). Its antigen remains unidentified. This specimen belongs to a study of cytomegalovirus exposure and HLA in healthy donors. Overall study findings and caveats: Many donors shared some public TCRs, even though most TCR sequences were rare. Among donors in an Asian-associated ancestry cluster, a later analysis reportedly found fewer N-insertions than the approximately 700-donor mean. An analysis done earlier found most TCR beta V segments productive about 87% or about 30% of the time.

PCR used 60 Vbeta primers and 13 Jbeta primers. TCRdb keeps only in-frame clones here, not all; method: immunoSEQ multiplex PCR. Here the sample spans approximately 120,000 clones, about 80% being singletons. The CDR3 contains 14 residues. The receptor comes from a woman between 45 and 60 years old in good health and CMV-seropositive. Sequenced material: PBMCs. This rearrangement joins TRBV21-1 to TRBJ2-5; the DNA was not compared with TRBD2, the D call given in the table. TRBV21-1 is recorded as a pseudogene. The CDR3 DNA follows: TGTGCCACTCCGCCACGGACTAGACAAGAGACCCAGTACTTC. Its protein product is CATPPRTRQETQYF.